Presented here are 29 T cell receptor beta chains from one specimen sequenced in a study of molecular identifiers for immune sequencing clone quantification (dated by TCRdb to about 2018). The library was generated by PCR. The instrument given in TCRdb is Illumina HiSeq 4000. TCRdb took the public reads, trimmed them with fastp at Q25, ran MiXCR for clone calling and kept in-frame beta chains. Rows with a matching CDR3 protein are joined into one entry that keeps the most common DNA and genes. This sample has about 10,000 distinct CDR3 sequences in its table, and 19% of those were observed once. Approximately 1.7% of the sample belongs to the ten largest clones. The sample comprised naive CD8+ T cells from blood, with Jurkat cell RNA spiked in. In the paper's terms, the cell subset or site label means: FACS-sorted CD8+CD4-CCR7+CD45RA+ naive T cells. All receptors derive from a human donor in good health. Some libraries in this study had Jurkat cell RNA spiked in.

With regard to this clonotype: This may arise from a read error, as a much more abundant clone is one base away. The genes are TRBV2 and TRBJ2-7; D is unresolved. CDR1 and CDR2 (germline): SNHLY, FYNNEI. V gave up 3 bases and J gave up 5 bases, with 8 bases separating them. CDR3 length: 12 amino acids. The CDR3 region has the DNA TGTGCCAGCAGTGAGCGGAGTCACGAGCAGTACTTC. The encoded protein is CASSERSHEQYF.

Relative to its sample, this clonotype is medium-sized. The V and J genes are TRBV7-6 and TRBJ1-3; D perhaps matches TRBD1 (5 bases). Germline CDR1 is SGHVS and CDR2 is FNYEAQ. The V end lost 4 bases, the J end lost 0 bases, and 10 bases lay between the germline ends. This CDR3 region has 15 residues. CDR3 DNA sequence: TGTGCCAGCAGCTCATTGACAGACTCTGGAAACACCATATATTTT. Encoded protein: CASSSLTDSGNTIYF.

Relative to its sample, this clonotype is medium-sized. The chain couples TRBV11-1 to TRBJ2-3; D may be TRBD2 (6 bases). The CDR3 length is 17 residues. Deletions cut 2 bases from V and 5 bases from J, with 20 bases between. Germline CDR1 and CDR2: SGHAT and FQDESV (reference sequence). DNA of the CDR3: TGTGCCAGCAGCTTAATTCCGGAGGGCCAAGACGGAGATACGCAGTATTTT. Translating it yields CASSLIPEGQDGDTQYF.

In this sample, this clonotype turned up once. One end of the junction is discordant with germline, which a read error may explain. CDR3 in amino acids: CASNQEGGGTEAFF. In DNA form, the CDR3 reads TGCGCCAGCAACCAAGAAGGGGGGGGAACTGAAGCTTTCTTT. This rearrangement joins TRBV4-1 to TRBJ1-1, with a possible D match to TRBD1 (6 bases). Germline V lookup: CDR1 MGHRA, CDR2 YSYEKL. This CDR3 spans 14 amino acids.

This clonotype was counted many times. The rearrangement links TRBV6-2 or TRBV6-3 to TRBJ2-3, with D hard to call. The CDR3 runs to 14 residues. Trimming took 5 bases from V and 4 from J, leaving 13 bases between them. CDR1 and CDR2 (germline): MNHEY, SVGEGT. The CDR3 coding sequence is TGTGCCAGCAGTATGGTGGGCCCCGCAGATACGCAGTATTTT. Amino acids: CASSMVGPADTQYF.

This clonotype ranks as medium-sized. This chain links TRBV7-8 with TRBJ2-1; 7 nucleotides line up with TRBD2. CDR3 length equals 18 residues. Germline CDR1 is SGHVS and CDR2 is FQNEAQ. V dropped 2 bases and J dropped 1; count of bases not matched to a gene: 11. CDR3 sequence: CASSLPGRAGSSYNEQFF. DNA of the CDR3: TGTGCCAGCAGCTTACCCGGTAGAGCGGGATCATCCTACAATGAGCAGTTCTTC.

Details on this clonotype: An end of the junction does not agree with germline; a read error may underlie this. The J gene is TRBJ1-5, the V gene TRBV6-5; 7 nucleotides line up with TRBD1. This CDR3 comprises 14 residues. Germline-derived CDR1 and CDR2 are MNHEY and SVGAGI. CDR3 in amino acids: CTSGQTGVGEPQHF. CDR3 nucleotides: TGTACCAGCGGTCAAACAGGGGTTGGAGAGCCCCAGCATTTT.

About this clonotype itself: A much larger clone differs from this one at a single base, so this may be a read error. V usage is TRBV4-1 and J usage is TRBJ2-2, with D perhaps TRBD1 (6 bases). Germline assignment: CDR1 MGHRA and CDR2 YSYEKL. The CDR3 contains 16 residues. The CDR3 reads CASSQPPGRDTGEPFF. The CDR3 DNA reads TGCGCCAGCAGCCAACCCCCGGGACGGGACACCGGGGAGCCGTTTTTT.

This chain uses TRBV14 with TRBJ2-5; 7 nucleotides agree with TRBD1. Losses at the gene ends were 6 bases for V and 5 bases for J; bases not matched to a gene: 12. Germline-derived CDR1 and CDR2 are SGHDN and FVKESK. This CDR3 is built from 15 residues. The CDR3 DNA sequence: TGTGCCAGCAGTTCCGTTTGGGAGACAGGGGAGACCCAGTACTTC. Protein sequence: CASSSVWETGETQYF.

Judged by abundance, this clonotype is medium-sized. This chain uses TRBV7-9 with TRBJ2-1; 8 bases fit TRBD2. The CDR3 consists of 16 residues. CDR1 and CDR2 from the germline V gene are SEHNR and FQNEAQ (reference sequence). V trimming: 4 bases; J trimming: 3 bases; junction bases outside the gene matches: 8. CDR3 residues: CASSSKLAERYNEQFF. DNA for the CDR3: TGTGCCAGCAGCTCAAAACTAGCGGAGCGCTACAATGAGCAGTTCTTC. Full variable domain (remainder filled in from reference TRBV7-9 and TRBJ2-1): DTGVSQNPRHKITKRGQNVTFRCDPISEHNRLYWYRQTLGQGPEFLTYFQNEAQLEKSRLLSDRFSAERPKGSFSTLEIQRTEQGDSAMYLCASSSKLAERYNEQFFGPGTRLTVL.

The table lists this clonotype with many counts. V usage is TRBV29-1 and J usage is TRBJ2-2; the match to TRBD2 covers 7 bases. The CDR3 is made up of 11 amino acids. Per germline, CDR1 SQVTM and CDR2 ANQGSEA. V lost 8 bases, J lost 7 bases, and 4 bases stayed unmatched. In nucleotides, the CDR3 is TGCAGCTTGGGGGGGAGCGGGGAGCTGTTTTTT. Protein product: CSLGGSGELFF.

This clonotype has a count of ten or more. The J gene is TRBJ1-1, the V gene TRBV19; weak D call: TRBD1 (5 bases). Per germline, CDR1 LNHDA and CDR2 SQIVND (reference sequence). This CDR3 is built from 14 residues. V was trimmed by 3 bases and J by 1 base, leaving 9 bases between them. CDR3: CASSIEGSNTEAFF. The CDR3 DNA is TGTGCCAGTAGTATCGAGGGGTCGAACACTGAAGCTTTCTTT.

On this clonotype itself: A single base separates this from a much larger clone, so it may be a read error. Without the conserved terminal phenylalanine or tryptophan, this CDR3 likely stems from a read error. This rearrangement joins TRBV9 to TRBJ2-7; a possible D gene is TRBD1 (7 bases). The germline V gene has CDR1 SGDLS and CDR2 YYNGEE. Trimming took off 0 bases at V and 5 bases at J, with 15 bases between the two ends. CDR3 length: 15 residues. This chain's CDR3 is CASSVGNRGGNEQYL. As DNA, the CDR3 is TGTGCCAGCAGCGTAGGGAACAGGGGAGGAAACGAGCAGTACCTC.

This clonotype was found many times. The V gene is TRBV20-1, the J gene TRBJ2-2; D is ambiguous. This CDR3 is built from 16 residues. The germline gives CDR1 DFQATT, CDR2 SNEGSKA (reference sequence). The V end was cut by 6 bases, the J end by 1 base, with 18 bases between. DNA for the CDR3: TGCAGTGCACCGAATCCCTTTATGGAGAACACCGGGGAGCTGTTTTTT. Residues: CSAPNPFMENTGELFF.

The table lists this clonotype with many counts. The chain joins TRBV27 to TRBJ1-1; D remains unclear. V was shortened by 8 bases and J by 4 bases, with 11 bases between the two germline ends. The CDR3 contains 12 residues. The germline V gene has CDR1 MNHEY and CDR2 SMNVEV (reference sequence). CDR3 loop: CASREGGTEAFF. The CDR3 nucleotides are TGTGCCAGCCGAGAAGGCGGCACTGAAGCTTTCTTT.

This clonotype was seen at least ten times. The chain has TRBV24-1 and TRBJ2-7; D unresolved. CDR3 length: 12 residues. Trimming took 2 bases from V and 6 from J, leaving 7 bases between them. CDR1 is KGHDR, CDR2 SFDVKD, per germline. The CDR3: CATSDYGAEQYF. The CDR3 DNA reads TGTGCCACCAGTGATTATGGAGCCGAGCAGTACTTC.

This clonotype was seen many times. The rearrangement uses TRBV4-1 and TRBJ2-1; the match to TRBD2 covers 11 bases. The length of the CDR3 is 16 residues. Germline CDR1 is MGHRA and CDR2 is YSYEKL. Trimming at V came to 1 base and at J to 3 bases, leaving 2 bases not matched to a gene. CDR3 in amino acids: CASSQVGLADYNEQFF. CDR3 nucleotides: TGCGCCAGCAGCCAAGTGGGACTAGCGGACTACAATGAGCAGTTCTTC.

This clonotype counts as medium-sized (0.01 to 0.1%). This chain links TRBV7-9 with TRBJ2-5; D is unclear. The CDR3 contains 18 residues. Germline V gene sequence: CDR1 SEHNR, CDR2 FQNEAQ (reference sequence). V lost 1 base to trimming and J lost 4 bases, with 22 bases between them. The CDR3 sequence is CASSLDLRETDLRETQYF. CDR3 in DNA: TGTGCCAGCAGCTTAGACCTGAGAGAAACAGACCTTCGAGAGACCCAGTACTTC.

This clonotype has more than one count but fewer than ten. The germline gene is not matched at one end of the junction; a read error may be the cause. The CDR3 here is CSALNLLVHYKQYF. For the CDR3, the DNA is TGCAGTGCTCTAAATCTTCTAGTTCACTACAAGCAGTACTTC. The chain links TRBV20-1 to TRBJ2-7; D is ambiguous. Germline V CDR1 and CDR2: DFQATT, SNEGSKA (reference sequence). The CDR3 contains 14 residues.

This clonotype is categorized as medium-sized (0.01 to 0.1%). The chain is built from TRBV29-1 and TRBJ2-3; 10 nucleotides align to TRBD1. The CDR3 has 15 amino acids. Germline trimming cut 7 bases from V and 6 bases from J; bases unmatched to any gene: 13. Germline loops: CDR1 SQVTM, CDR2 ANQGSEA. DNA for the CDR3: TGCAGCGCTGACCGACAGGGGGCGGTTGGTGATACGCAGTATTTT. It translates to CSADRQGAVGDTQYF.

There are a few counts of this clonotype. The J gene is TRBJ2-6, the V gene TRBV28; D gene ambiguous. This CDR3 region has 16 residues. Per the germline V gene, CDR1 is MDHEN and CDR2 is SYDVKM. Trimming cost V 3 bases and J 3 bases, with 12 bases left between them. The CDR3 nucleotides read TGTGCCAGCAGTTTGGACCCCCTGAATGGGGCCAACGTCCTGACTTTC. Its translation is CASSLDPLNGANVLTF.

This clonotype was observed a few times. The chain recombines TRBV6-1 with TRBJ2-3; 10 positions agree with TRBD2. J lost 6 bases, V lost 2 bases, and 8 bases had no gene match. The CDR3 length is 16 residues. CDR1 and CDR2 from the germline V gene are MNHNS and SASEGT. CDR3 bases: TGTGCCAGCAGTGAAAGGCTAGCGGGAGTGCATGATACGCAGTATTTT. It codes for CASSERLAGVHDTQYF.

The V call is TRBV20-1, the J call TRBJ2-1; 14 nucleotides agree with TRBD2. The V gene end was trimmed by 0 bases and the J gene end by 8 bases; junction bases not matched to a gene: 12. Germline CDR1 DFQATT, CDR2 SNEGSKA (reference sequence). The length of the CDR3 is 18 residues. CDR3 in amino acids: CSARDRTSGRPKRDEQFF. In nucleotides, the CDR3 is TGCAGTGCTAGAGATCGGACTAGCGGGAGGCCGAAACGTGATGAGCAGTTCTTC.

With respect to this clonotype: Possible read error: a much larger clone is one base away. J is TRBJ2-7 and V is TRBV27, with D perhaps given as TRBD1 or TRBD2 (5 bases each). The CDR3 contains 12 residues. Germline V CDR1 and CDR2: MNHEY, SMNVEV (reference sequence). The chain's CDR3 is CASGLRGAEQYF. The CDR3 DNA follows: TGTGCCAGCGGTTTAAGGGGAGCTGAGCAGTACTTC.

Many counts were recorded for this clonotype. The chain couples TRBV29-1 to TRBJ2-1; possibly TRBD2 for D (6 bases). Germline CDR1 is SQVTM and CDR2 is ANQGSEA. This CDR3 region has 14 residues. The ends were cut back, 6 bases at V and 0 bases at J, with 12 bases in the middle. The CDR3 region is CSVISGLSYNEQFF. As DNA, the CDR3 is TGCAGCGTAATTAGCGGCCTCTCCTACAATGAGCAGTTCTTC.

This clonotype rates as medium-sized. CDR3 protein: CATSERRTSYNEQFF. Here the CDR3 DNA reads TGTGCCACCAGTGAAAGGAGGACCTCCTACAATGAGCAGTTCTTC. This chain links TRBV24-1 with TRBJ2-1; possibly TRBD2 for D (5 bases). The CDR3 has 15 amino acids. Germline lookup yields CDR1 KGHDR and CDR2 SFDVKD. Deletions cut 4 bases from V and 0 bases from J, with 9 bases between.

Details on this clonotype: This sequence may be a read error, since a much larger clone differs from it by one base. J is TRBJ1-5 and V is TRBV28; a weak D match, TRBD1 (5 bases). Trimming took 2 bases from V and 9 from J, leaving 23 bases between them. This CDR3 is built from 17 residues. CDR1 is MDHEN, CDR2 SYDVKM, per germline. The CDR3 reads CASSLPQGREANPPQHF. Written as DNA, the CDR3 is TGTGCCAGCAGTTTACCGCAGGGACGTGAAGCCAACCCGCCCCAGCATTTT.

This clonotype was detected only a few times. With a much larger clone just one base away, this may be a read error. This chain connects TRBV30 to TRBJ1-4; 7 nucleotides align to TRBD1. Germline lookup yields CDR1 GTSNPN and CDR2 SVGIG (reference sequence). This CDR3 is 13 amino acids long. CDR3 amino acids: CAWTEGAGEKLSF. DNA of the CDR3: TGTGCCTGGACCGAGGGGGCAGGGGAAAAACTGTCTTTT.

This clonotype was detected a few times. A much bigger clone sits one base away, suggesting this may be a read error. The V and J genes are TRBV5-4 and TRBJ2-1, with 12 bases matching TRBD2. CDR1 is SGHNT and CDR2 is YYREEE in the germline V gene (reference sequence). This CDR3 contains 16 residues. Trimming removed 4 bases from V and 12 bases from J; junction bases left unmatched: 14. Here the CDR3 reads CASSPTLAGGFLGQFF. As DNA, the CDR3 is TGTGCCAGCAGCCCAACTCTAGCGGGAGGGTTTCTCGGGCAGTTCTTC.